The clone carrying this T cell receptor beta chain appeared many times. This specimen comes from a study of Graves' ophthalmopathy and Graves' hyperthyroidism. Amplified material comprised TCR beta CDR3 regions derived from RNA transcripts. The first round was an RT-PCR with HTBI primers, and the second round was a multiplex PCR. TCRdb redid the calling of the multiplex PCR reads with MiXCR, one entry per CDR3 protein. The profile covers about half a million distinct CDR3 sequences, with roughly an eighth appearing a single time and around 9.8% taken by the ten largest. The V gene end was trimmed by 1 base and the J gene end by 5 bases; junction bases not matched to a gene: 7. CDR3 length: 15 amino acids. CDR1 and CDR2 (germline): DFQATT, SNEGSKA (reference sequence). None of the included patients had other autoimmune diseases, uncontrolled infections, pregnancy or lactation, as these led to exclusion. Orbital computed tomography, together with clinical symptoms, serum thyroxine, TRAb and thyroid ultrasound, was used for diagnosis. The PBMCs were taken from less than 11 ml of fresh peripheral blood.

The sequence derives from a woman aged 25 to 39 with Graves' ophthalmopathy. The chain employs TRBV20-1 and TRBJ1-1, with TRBD1 identical over 10 bases. Input material: blood. The CDR3 loop is CSARGEDRGRTEAFF. DNA of the CDR3: TGCAGTGCTAGAGGAGAGGACAGGGGGAGAACTGAAGCTTTCTTT.